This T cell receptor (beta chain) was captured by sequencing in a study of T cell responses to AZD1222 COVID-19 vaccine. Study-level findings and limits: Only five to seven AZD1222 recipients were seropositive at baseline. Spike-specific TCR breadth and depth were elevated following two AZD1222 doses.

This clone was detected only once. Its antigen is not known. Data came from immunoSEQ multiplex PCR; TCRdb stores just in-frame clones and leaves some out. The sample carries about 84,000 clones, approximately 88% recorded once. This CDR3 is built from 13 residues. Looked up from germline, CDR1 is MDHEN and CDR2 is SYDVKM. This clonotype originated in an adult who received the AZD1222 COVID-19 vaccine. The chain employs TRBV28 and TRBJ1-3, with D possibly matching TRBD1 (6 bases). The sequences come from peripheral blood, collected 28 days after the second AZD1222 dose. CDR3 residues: CATRPGAGNTIYF. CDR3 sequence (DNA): TGTGCGACCCGCCCAGGGGCCGGAAACACCATATATTTT.